This T cell receptor (beta chain) was sequenced during a study of blood T cell repertoires in COVID-19. Study in general: Samples representing acute and convalescent COVID-19 were sourced from the United States, Italy and Spain. The analysed material was cDNA or gDNA that came from T cells, B-cell-depleted T cells, or PBMCs.

In the original workflow: Amplified reference gene primers provided the basis for estimating nucleated cell counts. Only in-frame clones appear in the TCRdb table, and some are missing; sequencing was by immunoSEQ multiplex PCR. The V and J calls and the clone size are those of that table, but D and trimming were determined from the DNA. The table shows under 35,000 clones, with 85% to 90% occurring only once. In germline, CDR1 is SGHDT, CDR2 YYEEEE. This CDR3 is built from 15 residues. J gave up 3 bases and V 4 bases, and 6 bases lay outside the gene matches. The chain carries TRBV5-6 and TRBJ1-2, with 10 bases fitting TRBD1. The sequence was collected from a human donor in a cohort sampled during active COVID-19. The sample taken for sequencing was peripheral blood. In DNA, the CDR3 is TGTGCCAGCAGCCCAAGCGGGACAGGGGACTATGGCTACACCTTC. Its translation: CASSPSGTGDYGYTF.